The 27 T cell receptor beta chains in this list originate from one sample, sequenced in a study of CD8+ T cells in alopecia areata. Treatment meaning: oral pan-JAK inhibitor, 5-10 mg twice daily. Following extraction, RNA underwent reverse transcription to cDNA, which served as the sequencing template. Some clones are missing from TCRdb's copy, which holds only in-frame ones; the method was immunoSEQ multiplex PCR. The repertoire includes about 120,000 clones, approximately 59% of them detected once, and roughly 30% sits in the top ten. The source was CD8+ T cells sorted from blood, collected at week 4, from a patient treated with tofacitinib. The origin of the receptors is a human donor with alopecia areata.

The chain uses TRBV7-9 and TRBJ1-6; no clear D gene. Germline CDR1 is SEHNR and CDR2 is FQNEAQ (reference sequence). This CDR3 region has 12 residues. Trimming stripped 3 bases from V and 6 bases from J, with 3 bases between. For the CDR3, the DNA is TGTGCCAGCAGCTTGGGTAATTCACCCCTCCACTTT. Protein sequence: CASSLGNSPLHF. Variable domain in full (rest from reference TRBV7-9 and TRBJ1-6): DTGVSQNPRHKITKRGQNVTFRCDPISEHNRLYWYRQTLGQGPEFLTYFQNEAQLEKSRLLSDRFSAERPKGSFSTLEIQRTEQGDSAMYLCASSLGNSPLHFGNGTRLTVT.

The chain links TRBV7-2 to TRBJ1-1; tentatively, D is TRBD1 (6 bases). Germline V lookup: CDR1 SGHTA, CDR2 FQGNSA. CDR3 length: 16 residues. V lost 3 bases to trimming and J lost 6 bases, with 20 bases between them. CDR3 protein: CASSFGTHVWNSEAFF. CDR3 DNA sequence: TGTGCCAGCAGCTTCGGGACACACGTCTGGAATTCTGAAGCTTTCTTT.

This clone appeared a few times. The chain recombines TRBV27 with TRBJ2-2; 7 bases are a match to TRBD2. J was trimmed by 5 bases and V by 5 bases; bases with no gene match: 5. The CDR3 spans 14 residues. Germline V gene lookup returns CDR1 MNHEY and CDR2 SMNVEV (reference sequence). Written as DNA, the CDR3 is TGTGCCAGCAGTCCGGGGGGTGGGACCGGGGAGCTGTTTTTT. This gives the protein CASSPGGGTGELFF.

This rearrangement joins TRBV4-2 to TRBJ2-7, with 9 nucleotides matching TRBD1. This CDR3 has 15 amino acids. CDR1 LGHNA and CDR2 YNFKEQ come from the germline V gene. V shed 3 bases, J shed 4 bases, and the junction held 7 bases outside the gene matches. Written as DNA, the CDR3 is TGTGCCAGCAGCCAGACCGGGACAGGGCTTTACGAGCAGTACTTC. It is translated as CASSQTGTGLYEQYF.

This chain joins TRBV29-1 and TRBJ2-3; no firm D call. Germline-derived CDR1 and CDR2 are SQVTM and ANQGSEA. The CDR3 is made up of 14 amino acids. Trimming stripped 4 bases from V and 3 bases from J, with 14 bases between. CDR3 amino acids: CSVGEKGLTDTQYF. CDR3 DNA: TGCAGCGTTGGCGAAAAAGGGTTGACAGATACGCAGTATTTT.

The rearrangement links TRBV30 to TRBJ1-1; 10 bases are a match to TRBD1. The CDR3 is 14 amino acids. Germline CDR1 reads GTSNPN; CDR2 reads SVGIG (reference sequence). V lost 0 bases and J lost 3; bases outside the gene matches: 1. The CDR3 DNA follows: TGTGCCTGGAGTGTCGGGACAGGGGACACTGAAGCTTTCTTT. This gives the protein CAWSVGTGDTEAFF. The full variable domain, completed using reference TRBV30 and TRBJ1-1, is SQTIHQWPATLVQPVGSPLSLECTVEGTSNPNLYWYRQAAGRGLQLLFYSVGIGQISSEVPQNLSASRPQDRQFILSSKKLLLSDSGFYLCAWSVGTGDTEAFFGQGTRLTVV.

The chain has TRBV14 and TRBJ1-1; D call uncertain. Trimming took 1 base from V and 1 from J, leaving 22 bases between them. This CDR3 is 19 amino acids long. Per germline, CDR1 SGHDN and CDR2 FVKESK. CDR3 sequence (DNA): TGTGCCAGCAGCCAAGGTGTGCGGAGCACACACTGGGGGAACACTGAAGCTTTCTTT. This codes for CASSQGVRSTHWGNTEAFF.

Only a few counts were recorded for this clone. The chain couples TRBV19 to TRBJ1-5, with D possibly matching TRBD1 (5 bases). In germline, CDR1 is LNHDA, CDR2 SQIVND (reference sequence). CDR3 size: 12 residues. Trimming took off 10 bases at V and 10 bases at J, with 17 bases between the two ends. CDR3 protein: CATGTAAVPQHF. CDR3 nucleotides: TGTGCCACCGGGACCGCTGCCGTACCCCAGCATTTT. Full variable domain (rest looked up from reference TRBV19 and TRBJ1-5): DGGITQSPKYLFRKEGQNVTLSCEQNLNHDAMYWYRQDPGQGLRLIYYSQIVNDFQKGDIAEGYSVSREKKESFPLTVTSAQKNPTAFYLCATGTAAVPQHFGDGTRLSIL.

The rearrangement joins TRBV5-4 to TRBJ1-5, with 8 bases that match TRBD1. The CDR3 loop spans 14 amino acids. J was trimmed by 6 bases and V by 0 bases; bases with no gene match: 2. Looked up from germline, CDR1 is SGHNT and CDR2 is YYREEE (reference sequence). The CDR3 spells CASSLGTGSQPQHF. The CDR3 DNA sequence: TGTGCCAGCAGCTTGGGGACAGGGAGTCAGCCCCAGCATTTT. Together with reference TRBV5-4 and TRBJ1-5, the CDR3 gives the full variable domain: ETGVTQSPTHLIKTRGQQVTLRCSSQSGHNTVSWYQQALGQGPQFIFQYYREEENGRGNFPPRFSGLQFPNYSSELNVNALELDDSALYLCASSLGTGSQPQHFGDGTRLSIL.

V gene TRBV29-1 combines with J gene TRBJ2-2; D may be TRBD1 (7 bases). The CDR3 extends over 17 amino acids. The V end was cut by 1 base, the J end by 5 bases, with 20 bases between. From germline, CDR1 is SQVTM and CDR2 ANQGSEA. The CDR3 DNA reads TGCAGCGTTGAAGGCGGGGACAGATTCAGTTGGACCGGGGAGCTGTTTTTT. It specifies CSVEGGDRFSWTGELFF.

CDR3: CASGGHSYEQYF. In DNA, the CDR3 is TGTGCCAGCGGGGGGCACTCCTACGAGCAGTACTTC. The genes are TRBV19 and TRBJ2-7; TRBD2 might be the D (7 bases). The CDR3 has 12 residues. Germline lookup yields CDR1 LNHDA and CDR2 SQIVND (reference sequence). Trimming took off 9 bases at V and 0 bases at J, with 9 bases between the two ends. The complete variable domain, with remaining parts taken from reference TRBV19 and TRBJ2-7, reads DGGITQSPKYLFRKEGQNVTLSCEQNLNHDAMYWYRQDPGQGLRLIYYSQIVNDFQKGDIAEGYSVSREKKESFPLTVTSAQKNPTAFYLCASGGHSYEQYFGPGTRLTVT.

Worth noting for this clone: One junction end disagrees with the germline gene, perhaps due to a read error. The chain has TRBV18 and TRBJ2-1, with 9 bases that match TRBD1. CDR3 length: 15 residues. Germline assignment: CDR1 KGHSH and CDR2 LQKENI. The CDR3 is CASSQGANQYNEQFF. CDR3 nucleotide sequence: TGTGCCAGTTCACAGGGGGCCAATCAGTACAATGAGCAGTTCTTC.

This clone has more than one count but fewer than ten. The rearrangement links TRBV29-1 to TRBJ2-7, with 9 bases fitting TRBD1. V was pared by 4 bases and J by 6 bases, with 13 bases of the junction left unmatched. The germline CDR1 and CDR2 sequences are SQVTM and ANQGSEA. This CDR3 has 15 amino acids. For the CDR3, the DNA is TGCAGCGTTGCCTGGTTAAGGACAGGGGCATCCGAGCAGTACTTC. Amino acid sequence: CSVAWLRTGASEQYF.

This clone was found many times. The CDR3 DNA reads as TGTGCCAGCAGCCCCTTACAGGGGCCCTACGAGCAGTACTTC. Translated, it gives CASSPLQGPYEQYF. The chain couples TRBV7-8 to TRBJ2-7; 7 nucleotides line up with TRBD1. The V and J ends lost 5 bases and 2 bases, in that order; junction bases with no gene match: 6. The germline V gene has CDR1 SGHVS and CDR2 FQNEAQ. The CDR3 totals 14 residues.

This chain uses TRBV27 with TRBJ2-1; TRBD1 matches 7 bases. The length of the CDR3 is 14 residues. Losses at the gene ends were 6 bases for V and 8 bases for J; bases not matched to a gene: 10. Per germline, CDR1 MNHEY and CDR2 SMNVEV (reference sequence). The CDR3 region is CASSLQGRLYEQFF. The CDR3 DNA reads as TGTGCCAGCAGCCTACAGGGGCGCCTCTATGAGCAGTTCTTC.

J is TRBJ2-3 and V is TRBV27, with TRBD2 as a possible D gene (5 bases). Germline V gene sequence: CDR1 MNHEY, CDR2 SMNVEV (reference sequence). This CDR3 has 22 residues. The V and J ends lost 4 bases and 0 bases respectively, with 32 bases between them. CDR3 sequence reads: CASSSKLHTDAKGETSTDTQYF. CDR3 sequence (DNA): TGTGCCAGCAGTTCCAAATTACACACGGACGCTAAGGGAGAAACTAGCACAGATACGCAGTATTTT.

This clone has a handful of counts. The CDR3: CASSPTRAGQGVHEQYF. CDR3 sequence (DNA): TGTGCCAGCAGCCCTACCCGGGCGGGACAGGGGGTCCACGAGCAGTACTTC. The chain uses TRBV7-9 and TRBJ2-7; TRBD1 aligns across 11 bases. Germline CDR1 and CDR2: SEHNR and FQNEAQ (reference sequence). V lost 5 bases and J lost 5; bases outside the gene matches: 14. This CDR3 spans 17 amino acids. The full variable domain, its missing parts supplied by reference TRBV7-9 and TRBJ2-7, is DTGVSQNPRHKITKRGQNVTFRCDPISEHNRLYWYRQTLGQGPEFLTYFQNEAQLEKSRLLSDRFSAERPKGSFSTLEIQRTEQGDSAMYLCASSPTRAGQGVHEQYFGPGTRLTVT.

This chain joins TRBV29-1 and TRBJ2-1; TRBD2 aligns across 7 bases. V gave up 6 bases and J gave up 4 bases; unmatched junction bases: 9. Germline CDR1 SQVTM, CDR2 ANQGSEA. The CDR3 extends over 14 amino acids. The CDR3 region has the DNA TGCAGCGTCCAGCGGGAAGGAGATTACAATGAGCAGTTCTTC. As protein: CSVQREGDYNEQFF.

The CDR3 sequence: CAWSVQVEELFF. The CDR3 DNA follows: TGTGCCTGGAGTGTACAAGTGGAAGAACTGTTTTTT. The rearrangement joins TRBV30 to TRBJ1-4; no clear D. V shed 0 bases and J shed 12 bases, with 11 bases lying between them. The CDR3 length is 12 residues. Germline loops: CDR1 GTSNPN, CDR2 SVGIG (reference sequence). The full variable domain, completed using reference TRBV30 and TRBJ1-4, is SQTIHQWPATLVQPVGSPLSLECTVEGTSNPNLYWYRQAAGRGLQLLFYSVGIGQISSEVPQNLSASRPQDRQFILSSKKLLLSDSGFYLCAWSVQVEELFFGSGTQLSVL.

V is TRBV29-1 and J is TRBJ2-3; the D gene is possibly TRBD1 (5 bases). V lost 5 bases to trimming and J lost 4 bases, with 13 bases between them. This CDR3 has 13 amino acids. CDR1 is SQVTM and CDR2 is ANQGSEA in the germline V gene. The CDR3 is CSVLGAESDTQYF. In DNA form, the CDR3 reads TGCAGCGTTCTAGGGGCCGAGTCAGATACGCAGTATTTT.

The chain employs TRBV27 and TRBJ2-3; tentative D call: TRBD1 (6 bases). The germline V gene encodes CDR1 MNHEY and CDR2 SMNVEV (reference sequence). The V gene lost 5 bases and the J gene lost 0 bases, with 12 bases spanning the gap. The CDR3 is 15 residues long. The CDR3: CASSAGTFSTDTQYF. The CDR3 DNA is TGTGCCAGCAGTGCCGGGACATTCAGCACAGATACGCAGTATTTT.

This clone came up a few times. The chain has TRBV29-1 and TRBJ1-2, with D possibly matching TRBD1 (5 bases). Trimming stripped 7 bases from V and 7 bases from J, with 19 bases between. Germline V gene data show CDR1 as SQVTM and CDR2 as ANQGSEA. The CDR3 is 13 residues long. CDR3 in DNA: TGCAGCGCTGGGCCACCTCCAGGGCTTGGCTACACCTTC. Encoded protein: CSAGPPPGLGYTF.

This sequence joins TRBV25-1 and TRBJ1-4; no firm D call. Germline CDR1 reads MGHDK; CDR2 reads SYGVNS. The CDR3 spans 10 residues. Trimming left V 5 bases short and J 7 bases short, with 2 bases between. In DNA form, the CDR3 reads TGTGCCAGCAGTTCTGAAAAACTGTTTTTT. This translates into CASSSEKLFF.

The sample holds one count of this clone. Other DNA sequences in this specimen translate into the identical CDR3. CDR3 loop: CAWNPGLNTEAFF. The CDR3 DNA reads as TGTGCCTGGAATCCAGGGCTAAACACTGAAGCTTTCTTT. The chain is built from TRBV30 and TRBJ1-1, with D possibly being TRBD1 (5 bases). Germline CDR1 and CDR2: GTSNPN and SVGIG (reference sequence). Trimming removed 4 bases from V and 2 bases from J, with 11 bases in between. The CDR3 consists of 13 residues.

This clone was counted between two and nine times. This chain links TRBV29-1 with TRBJ2-7; the match to TRBD1 covers 9 bases. Unmatched junction bases numbered 11, after V lost 7 bases and J lost 4 bases. Germline lookup yields CDR1 SQVTM and CDR2 ANQGSEA. The CDR3 is 14 residues long. CDR3 in amino acids: CSALRRDREYEQYF. The CDR3 DNA follows: TGCAGCGCCCTCAGGAGGGACAGGGAATACGAGCAGTACTTC.

The sample holds one count of this clone. The chain recombines TRBV27 with TRBJ1-2; no clear D. The V gene's germline CDR1 is MNHEY and CDR2 SMNVEV (reference sequence). Trimming stripped 3 bases from V and 4 bases from J, with 9 bases between. The CDR3 is made up of 13 amino acids. CDR3 DNA sequence: TGTGCCAGCAGTTTCGGGGTTGGCTATGGCTACACCTTC. It codes for CASSFGVGYGYTF.

The chain is built from TRBV4-1 and TRBJ1-1, with D uncertain. Trimming removed 3 bases at V and 8 bases at J, with 10 bases between. The CDR3 runs 12 residues. CDR1 and CDR2 (germline): MGHRA, YSYEKL. The CDR3 DNA reads as TGCGCCAGCAGCCAGGATCAGGTGGAAGCTTTCTTT. Protein product: CASSQDQVEAFF.